This T cell receptor beta chain was recorded in a study of shared clonotypes between healthy human individuals. Study-wide points: Despite large depth, sorted-subset datasets appeared incompletely sequenced. Donor clonotype sharing was expected to depend on sequencing depth.

The test was conducted at deep level. TCRdb's copy holds only in-frame clones and misses some; the assay was immunoSEQ multiplex PCR. This sample has about 2.4 million clones; 93% occur once, and the top ten carry roughly 0.39%. Notes on this clone: Its cognate antigen is unknown.

CDR3 size: 14 residues. Germline assignment: CDR1 SGHRS and CDR2 YFSETQ. Trimming removed 4 bases at V and 4 bases at J, with 14 bases between. The receptor's source is a man aged 18 to 35 in good health. Some clones in this sample may be carry-over from other donors' samples. J is TRBJ2-5 and V is TRBV5-1, with D possibly TRBD1 on 6 matching bases. The source material was naive CD4+ T cells from PBMCs. Regarding subset: CD45RA+ positively selected. CDR3 DNA: TGCGCCAGCAGCCCCGCCCACAGGGCAGAGACCCAGTACTTC. Translating gives CASSPAHRAETQYF.